Sequencing of this TCR beta chain was carried out in a study of tissue T cells after allogeneic stem cell transplantation (dated 2022 in TCRdb). Context from the whole study: TCR beta repertoires were profiled across many tissues obtained from research autopsies of patients with and without GVHD, as well as in mouse models of GVHD. On the human side, the study was prospective and observational, with no blinding or randomization.

Counted from cysteine to phenylalanine, this CDR3 has 15 amino acids. The DNA covers only part of the CDR3, 42 bases in frame from base 1. Based on the germline V gene (reference sequence), the CDR1 and CDR2 sequences are NSQYPW and LRSPGD. The receptor library was made with the immunoSEQ multiplex PCR assay. TCRbeta CDR3 sequencing was performed at survey depth by Adaptive Biotechnologies, and CDR3 sequences, V/J genes, productive frequency and template counts were reported. TCR beta CDR3 regions were amplified from genomic DNA instead of RNA. The authors' pipeline ran thus. Jensen-Shannon divergence was used to quantify pairwise repertoire overlap between tissues, with a value of 1 meaning complete divergence and a value of 0 meaning identical repertoires. Based on pairwise JSD values, tissues were grouped by single-linkage agglomerative hierarchical clustering, and the results were shown as dendrograms. GLIPH2 was run on all patient samples with simulation_depth 1000, kmer_min_depth 3 and cdr3_length_cutoff 8, and groups with more than two unique CDR3s were retained. A standardized tissue-overlap score was calculated by extrapolating Jaccard GLIPH-group overlap across patients to a standard repertoire size of 1000 clones. To look at how diversity was associated with clinical or experimental variables, linear mixed-effect models were used, with tissue treated as a fixed effect and individual treated as a random effect. Imported from immuneACCESS, the table was reduced by TCRdb to in-frame sequences with V and J called. These copies leave out some clones; in studies compared against another copy, an unresolved V gene accounts for under half, and the cause of the remainder is not known. V, J and clone size are those of that table, while D and trimming were read from the DNA. This sample is represented by 40,000 to 50,000 clones; 73% of them were singletons. Together, the top ten hold 0.5% to 0.6% of the sample.

Here is what the overall study found, with its caveats: The patient cohort was small and clinically heterogeneous, and sampling depth was acknowledged as a limitation. In both patients and mice, T cells from blood and spleen picked up only a limited part of the TCR repertoire that was detected in tissues. The study did not establish which tissue TCRs were alloreactive or antigen-specific, and some clones may have been host cells that persisted. Within patients, how anatomically similar the tissues were was a key factor in shaping TCR repertoire composition, regardless of disease or transplant status. Only a few T cell clones appeared in more than one patient, yet motif-based clustering showed tissue-specific repertoire signatures that were shared between patients.

About this clone: Its target antigen remains unknown. One end of the junction fails to match germline, which may point to a read error. Gene names and germline sequences here are the mouse ones. The CDR3 extends 1 residue past the end of the read, so its final part is completed from the germline J gene.

This receptor was identified in a pool of C57BL/6 mice in good health. The sequenced material came from sorted cells pooled from one or two spleens. The chain is encoded by TRBV1 joined to TRBJ1-3, with the D gene not confidently named. CDR3 DNA (partial): TGCACCTGCAGTGCCGCCGGGAGTTCTGGAAATATGCTCTAT. Translated, this is CTCSAAGSSGNMLY. The CDR3 reads in full as CTCSAAGSSGNMLYF. The full variable domain, with segments outside the CDR3 supplied by the reference TRBV1 and TRBJ1-3 proteins, appears as VTLLEQNPRWRLVPRGQAVNLRCILKNSQYPWMSWYQQDLQKQLQWLFTLRSPGDKEVKSLPGADYLATRVTDTELRLQVANMSQGRTLYCTCSAAGSSGNMLYFGEGSRLIVV.